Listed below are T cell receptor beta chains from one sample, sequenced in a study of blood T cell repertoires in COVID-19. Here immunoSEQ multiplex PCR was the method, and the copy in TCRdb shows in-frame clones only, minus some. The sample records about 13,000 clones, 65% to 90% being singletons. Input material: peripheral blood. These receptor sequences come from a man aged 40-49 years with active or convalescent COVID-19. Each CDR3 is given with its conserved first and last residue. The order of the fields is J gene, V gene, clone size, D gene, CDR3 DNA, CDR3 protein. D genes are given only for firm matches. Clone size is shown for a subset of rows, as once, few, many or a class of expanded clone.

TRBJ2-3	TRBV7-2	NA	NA	TGTGCCAGCAGCTTGACGGGACAACCGCCGCAGTATTTT	CASSLTGQPPQYF
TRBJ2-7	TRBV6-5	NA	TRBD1	TGTGCCAGCGAAAGGACAGGAGGCTACGAGCAGTACTTC	CASERTGGYEQYF
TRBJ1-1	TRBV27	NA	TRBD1	TGTGCCAGCAGGGAGGACAGGGTTTATGCTGAAGCTTTCTTT	CASREDRVYAEAFF
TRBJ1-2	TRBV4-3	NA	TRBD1	TGCGCCAGCAGCCAAGATAGGGGGCCAGACTATGGCTACACCTTC	CASSQDRGPDYGYTF
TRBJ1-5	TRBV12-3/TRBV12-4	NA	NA	TGTGCCAGCAGCGTAGACCGGGATCAGCCCCAGCATTTT	CASSVDRDQPQHF
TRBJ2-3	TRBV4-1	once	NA	TGCGCCAGCAGCGGCAATTCTTTCGCAGATACGCAGTATTTT	CASSGNSFADTQYF
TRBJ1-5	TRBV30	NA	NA	TGTGCCTGGCAGATTTCGGGGGATCAGCCCCAGCATTTT	CAWQISGDQPQHF
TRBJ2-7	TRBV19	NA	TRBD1	TGTGCCAGTAGTGAAGGGACAGGCTCCTACGAGCAGTACTTC	CASSEGTGSYEQYF
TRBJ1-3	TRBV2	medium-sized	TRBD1	TGTGCCAGCAGTACGGGACAGGTCTCTGGAAACACCATATATTTT	CASSTGQVSGNTIYF
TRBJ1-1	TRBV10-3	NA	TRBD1	TGTGCCATCAGGCAGGGGGGGAACACTGAAGCTTTCTTT	CAIRQGGNTEAFF
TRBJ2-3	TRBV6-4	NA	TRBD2	TGTGCCAGCAGAGAATCGGCGGGGGGGCGAGATACGCAGTATTTT	CASRESAGGRDTQYF
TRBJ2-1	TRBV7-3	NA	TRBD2	TGTGCCAGCAGCTTAGGGACTAATTACGAGCAGTTCTTC	CASSLGTNYEQFF
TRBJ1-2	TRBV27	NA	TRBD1	TGTGCCAGCAGGGGTACAGGGGGCCACTATGGCTACACCTTC	CASRGTGGHYGYTF
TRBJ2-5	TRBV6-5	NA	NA	TGTGCCAGCAACGCGGAGGGGGAGACCCAGTACTTC	CASNAEGETQYF
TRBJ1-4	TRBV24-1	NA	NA	TGTGCCACCATAATACTGCCGGGGTGCGGTGAAAAACTGTTTTTT	CATIILPGCGEKLFF
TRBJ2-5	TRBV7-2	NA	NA	TGTGCCAGCAGCTCGGCAGGGATGGGGGAGACCCAGTACTTC	CASSSAGMGETQYF
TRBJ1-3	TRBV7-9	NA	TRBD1	TGTGCCAGCAGCTCACAGGGGGCGGCTGGAAACACCATATATTTT	CASSSQGAAGNTIYF
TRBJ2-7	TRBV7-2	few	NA	TGTGCCAGCAGCTTATCGGCTGGGAGCTCCTACGAGCAGTACTTC	CASSLSAGSSYEQYF
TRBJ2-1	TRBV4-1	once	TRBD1	TGCGCCAGCAGCCAAGAAGGCACCCGGGACAGGTCGTTCTTC	CASSQEGTRDRSFF
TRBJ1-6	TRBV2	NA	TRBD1	TGTGCCAGCAGTACCCAGACAGGGGTCCATTCACCCCTCCACTTT	CASSTQTGVHSPLHF
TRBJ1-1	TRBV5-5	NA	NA	TGTGCCAGCAGCTTGAGAGATCGTAGGAGGGAAGCTGAAGCTTTCTTT	CASSLRDRRREAEAFF
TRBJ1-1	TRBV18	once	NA	TGTGCCAGCTCACCGGAGATGGGGAACACTGAAGCTTTCTTT	CASSPEMGNTEAFF
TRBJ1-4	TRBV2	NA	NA	TGTGCCAGCTGCGTCAAGGGGGGGGAAAAACTGTTTTTT	CASCVKGGEKLFF
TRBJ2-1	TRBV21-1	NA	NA	TGTGCCAGCAGCAAAGGAGACAGGGGTCGTTCATACTACAATGAGCAGTTCTTC	CASSKGDRGRSYYNEQFF
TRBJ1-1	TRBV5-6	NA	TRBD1	TGTGCCAGCAGCCGGGACAGCCGCACTGAAGCTTTCTTT	CASSRDSRTEAFF
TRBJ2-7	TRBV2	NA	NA	TGTGCCAGCAGGAACGGACAGATCTCCTACGAGCAGTACTTC	CASRNGQISYEQYF
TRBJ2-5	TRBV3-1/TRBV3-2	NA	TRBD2	TGTGCCAGCAGCCATCCTAGCGGGGGGGCGGAGACCCAGTACTTC	CASSHPSGGAETQYF
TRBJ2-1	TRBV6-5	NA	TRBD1	TGTGCCAGCAGAAATGGACAGGGGGGTGAGCAGTTCTTC	CASRNGQGGEQFF
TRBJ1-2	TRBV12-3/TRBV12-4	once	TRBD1	TGTGCCAGCAGTAATACGGGGACAGGGGTCTACACCTTC	CASSNTGTGVYTF
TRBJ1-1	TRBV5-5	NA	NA	TGTGCCAGCAGCTTCGGGTCGGGGAGGGACACTGAAGCTTTCTTT	CASSFGSGRDTEAFF
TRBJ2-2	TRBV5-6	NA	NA	TGTGCCAGCAGCGCGACCGGGACATCCACCGGGGAGCTGTTTTTT	CASSATGTSTGELFF
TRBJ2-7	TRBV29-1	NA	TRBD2	TGCAGTCACTCAGGCCCGGGGGGGGTATTAAGCGAGCAGTACTTC	CSHSGPGGVLSEQYF
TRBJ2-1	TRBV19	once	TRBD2	TGTGCCAGTACCCCCCGGGGGACTAGCGGGAGAGATGAGCAGTTCTTC	CASTPRGTSGRDEQFF
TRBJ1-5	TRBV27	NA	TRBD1	TGTGCCAGCCGTCCCGGACAGGGAGTTGGGCAGCCCCAGCATTTT	CASRPGQGVGQPQHF
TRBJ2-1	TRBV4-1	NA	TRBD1	TGCGCCAGCAGCCAAACCGGGACAGGGAGATTCTTC	CASSQTGTGRFF
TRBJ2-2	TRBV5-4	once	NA	TGTGCCAGCAGTCTAAACGGGGAGCTGTTTTTT	CASSLNGELFF
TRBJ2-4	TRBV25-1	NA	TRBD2	TGTGCCAGCAGTGGCGGACTAGCGGGACGCTGGGGGGGAAACATTCAGTACTTC	CASSGGLAGRWGGNIQYF
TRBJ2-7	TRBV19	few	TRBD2	TGTGCCAGTAGTTCGGGAGGTCAGAGCTCCTACGAGCAGTACTTC	CASSSGGQSSYEQYF
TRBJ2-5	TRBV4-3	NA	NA	TGCGCCAGCAGCCAGAAGACAGGACCCCAAGAGACCCAGTACTTC	CASSQKTGPQETQYF
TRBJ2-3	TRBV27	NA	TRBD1	TGTGCCAGCAGGATGGGACAGGGGGCGCGGGATACGCAGTATTTT	CASRMGQGARDTQYF
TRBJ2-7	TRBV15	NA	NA	TGTGCCACCAGCAGAGAAGGGGGTCCCGCCGTCTACGAGCAGTACTTC	CATSREGGPAVYEQYF
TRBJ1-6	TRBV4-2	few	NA	TGTGCCAGCAGCCAACCCTCTAATTCACCCCTCCACTTT	CASSQPSNSPLHF
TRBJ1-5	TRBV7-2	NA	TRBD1	TGTGCCAGCAGCTCAGACAGGGATCAGCCCCAGCATTTT	CASSSDRDQPQHF